The 31 T cell receptor beta chains listed next were all sequenced from one sample in a study of shared clonotypes between healthy human individuals (dated by TCRdb to between 2020 and 2021). Libraries were made using the immunoSEQ multiplex PCR assay. What TCRdb holds here is the immuneACCESS table cut down to in-frame rearrangements. Part of the clones is not present; checked against another copy, under half of the missing clones reflect an unresolved V gene, and the others are unexplained. The sample has some 120,000 clones on record, about 63% of them singletons. The top ten hold 24% of the sample. Sample: memory CD8+ T cells sorted from blood. Sample cell subset or site, as interpreted from the label and publication: CD45RO+ cells pooled with CCR7-negative TemRA cells. The receptors were gathered from a woman between 25 and 40 years old in good health.

This clone appeared many times. The chain carries TRBV7-8 and TRBJ2-3; 8 bases match TRBD1. Germline CDR1 and CDR2: SGHVS and FQNEAQ. J gave up 2 bases and V 5 bases, and 9 bases lay outside the gene matches. The CDR3 is 16 residues long. DNA for the CDR3: TGTGCCAGCAGCCCCGGATGGGGACAGGACACAGATACGCAGTATTTT. Translation gives CASSPGWGQDTDTQYF.

V gene TRBV9 combines with J gene TRBJ1-2, with TRBD1 matching 11 bases. There are 15 residues in the CDR3. The V gene end was trimmed by 4 bases and the J gene end by 3 bases; junction bases not matched to a gene: 5. Germline V gene sequence: CDR1 SGDLS, CDR2 YYNGEE. The DNA for the CDR3 is TGTGCCAGCAGCCCACGGACAGGGGGCCACTATGGCTACACCTTC. Protein: CASSPRTGGHYGYTF.

The chain recombines TRBV27 with TRBJ1-1; D possibly corresponds to TRBD1 (6 bases). The V and J ends lost 0 bases and 4 bases respectively, with 12 bases between them. Germline V gene lookup returns CDR1 MNHEY and CDR2 SMNVEV (reference sequence). This CDR3 is 15 amino acids long. The CDR3 region has the DNA TGTGCCAGCAGTTTATCCAGGGGTGCAGGCACTGAAGCTTTCTTT. The encoded protein is CASSLSRGAGTEAFF.

This chain joins TRBV5-4 and TRBJ2-2; no reliable D call. The V end was cut by 5 bases, the J end by 0 bases, with 14 bases between. This CDR3 comprises 16 residues. Germline CDR1 reads SGHNT; CDR2 reads YYREEE (reference sequence). The chain's CDR3 is CASRRVGSTNTGELFF. Written as DNA, the CDR3 is TGTGCCAGCAGACGGGTAGGGTCTACGAACACCGGGGAGCTGTTTTTT. The full variable domain, completed using reference TRBV5-4 and TRBJ2-2, is ETGVTQSPTHLIKTRGQQVTLRCSSQSGHNTVSWYQQALGQGPQFIFQYYREEENGRGNFPPRFSGLQFPNYSSELNVNALELDDSALYLCASRRVGSTNTGELFFGEGSRLTVL.

The rearrangement joins TRBV10-2 to TRBJ2-7; TRBD1 is a possible D gene (7 bases). This CDR3 is built from 14 residues. CDR1 WSHSY and CDR2 SAAADI come from the germline V gene. V lost 7 bases to trimming and J lost 4 bases, with 17 bases between them. The CDR3 DNA follows: TGCGCCAGCAACCGGGAGACAGGGTCATACGAGCAGTACTTC. This gives the protein CASNRETGSYEQYF.

V is TRBV5-6 and J is TRBJ1-5; a possible D gene is TRBD1 (5 bases). Trimming pared 2 bases from V and 4 bases from J, leaving 16 bases between. The germline V gene encodes CDR1 SGHDT and CDR2 YYEEEE. The CDR3 has 16 amino acids. The CDR3 DNA is TGTGCCAGCAGCTTTTCCGGGACGGTGCAAAATCAGCCCCAGCATTTT. This codes for CASSFSGTVQNQPQHF.

The V and J genes are TRBV2 and TRBJ2-1; D possibly corresponds to TRBD1 (6 bases). The CDR3 totals 15 residues. Looked up from germline, CDR1 is SNHLY and CDR2 is FYNNEI. The V end lost 6 bases, the J end lost 1 base, and 13 bases lay between the germline ends. CDR3 nucleotide sequence: TGTGCCAGCAGCCCTCAAGGGGGTTCCTACAATGAGCAGTTCTTC. The encoded protein is CASSPQGGSYNEQFF.

This chain joins TRBV25-1 and TRBJ2-5, with 11 bases identical to TRBD2. The tail of the sequence fits TRBJ2-7 better, so the J call may be wrong. This CDR3 is built from 15 residues. The V gene's germline CDR1 is MGHDK and CDR2 SYGVNS. The CDR3: CASSEGLAGAYEQYF. As DNA, the CDR3 is TGTGCCAGCAGTGAAGGACTAGCGGGCGCCTACGAGCAGTACTTC.

J is TRBJ2-7 and V is TRBV11-2; maybe TRBD1 (7 bases). The V gene lost 5 bases and the J gene lost 0 bases, with 11 bases spanning the gap. Germline lookup yields CDR1 SGHAT and CDR2 FQNNGV. The CDR3 extends over 14 amino acids. The DNA for the CDR3 is TGTGCCAGCAGCGCCAGGGGGGACTCCTACGAGCAGTACTTC. Amino acid sequence: CASSARGDSYEQYF.

The V and J genes are TRBV4-1 and TRBJ2-7; 10 bases align to TRBD2. This CDR3 region has 20 residues. In germline, CDR1 is MGHRA, CDR2 YSYEKL. The ends lost 4 bases at V and 2 bases at J; junction bases unmatched: 20. The CDR3 loop is CASSPGGKLSSGRPTYEQYF. In DNA form, the CDR3 reads TGCGCCAGCAGCCCGGGAGGAAAGTTGTCTAGCGGGAGACCCACCTACGAGCAGTACTTC.

This clone was picked up many times. The chain couples TRBV5-1 to TRBJ2-5, with D possibly matching TRBD2 (6 bases). V lost 0 bases and J lost 4, with 13 bases in between. This CDR3 has 15 amino acids. CDR1 and CDR2 (germline): SGHRS, YFSETQ. CDR3 DNA: TGCGCCAGCAGCTTGGAGGCGGGACGGTCAGAGACCCAGTACTTC. Amino acid sequence: CASSLEAGRSETQYF.

J is TRBJ2-7 and V is TRBV25-1; D may be TRBD1 or TRBD2 (6 bases each). The germline V gene has CDR1 MGHDK and CDR2 SYGVNS. This CDR3 has 13 residues. V lost 2 bases, J lost 6 bases, and 11 bases lay in between. This CDR3 is CASSEASGAEQYF. In nucleotides, the CDR3 is TGTGCCAGCAGTGAAGCTTCGGGGGCCGAGCAGTACTTC.

This CDR3 is CSGTGLTHGEQYF. DNA for the CDR3: TGCAGCGGTACGGGACTAACCCACGGCGAGCAGTACTTC. V gene TRBV29-1 combines with J gene TRBJ2-7; 7 bases match TRBD2. The CDR3 consists of 13 residues. J lost 6 bases, V lost 7 bases, and 12 bases had no gene match. Germline CDR1 SQVTM, CDR2 ANQGSEA.

This sequence joins TRBV28 and TRBJ1-5; 7 nucleotides line up with TRBD1. Germline V gene data show CDR1 as MDHEN and CDR2 as SYDVKM. J lost 10 bases, V lost 6 bases, and 18 bases had no gene match. The CDR3 has 16 residues. The CDR3 reads CASSPTRGPPGNPQHF. CDR3 coding DNA: TGTGCCAGCAGCCCGACGAGGGGGCCCCCCGGGAATCCCCAGCATTTT.

V is TRBV5-4 and J is TRBJ2-7, with 12 bases identical to TRBD2. This CDR3 is built from 14 residues. Germline V CDR1 and CDR2: SGHNT, YYREEE (reference sequence). The V and J ends lost 7 bases and 7 bases, in that order; junction bases with no gene match: 9. The CDR3 sequence is CASRLAGGPKEQYF. In nucleotides, the CDR3 is TGTGCCAGCCGCCTAGCGGGAGGGCCAAAAGAGCAGTACTTC.

This chain connects TRBV7-9 to TRBJ2-3, with 10 bases aligning to TRBD2. The CDR3 has 16 residues. The trim removed 0 bases at V and 7 bases at J, leaving 7 bases unmatched. Germline values: CDR1 SEHNR, CDR2 FQNEAQ (reference sequence). The CDR3 sequence is CASSLAPGLAPYTQYF. As DNA, the CDR3 is TGTGCCAGCAGCTTAGCACCGGGACTAGCGCCTTATACGCAGTATTTT. The full variable domain, with the rest looked up from reference TRBV7-9 and TRBJ2-3, is DTGVSQNPRHKITKRGQNVTFRCDPISEHNRLYWYRQTLGQGPEFLTYFQNEAQLEKSRLLSDRFSAERPKGSFSTLEIQRTEQGDSAMYLCASSLAPGLAPYTQYFGPGTRLTVL.

In this sample, this clone turned up once. J is TRBJ1-2 and V is TRBV27, with 7 bases fitting TRBD1. Trimming removed 2 bases from V and 4 bases from J; junction bases left unmatched: 7. The CDR3 runs 15 residues. Germline V gene data show CDR1 as MNHEY and CDR2 as SMNVEV (reference sequence). The CDR3 protein is CASSLTETGTYGYTF. DNA of the CDR3: TGTGCCAGCAGTTTAACGGAGACAGGGACCTATGGCTACACCTTC.

In its sample, this clone was seen many times. The chain combines TRBV2 with TRBJ2-5; no definite D call. Per the germline V gene, CDR1 is SNHLY and CDR2 is FYNNEI. This CDR3 region has 12 residues. Trimming shortened V by 4 bases and J by 0 bases, and 3 bases separated the two germline ends. The CDR3 is CASSGYQETQYF. The DNA for the CDR3 is TGTGCCAGCAGTGGCTACCAAGAGACCCAGTACTTC.

This clone was recorded once. The chain is built from TRBV27 and TRBJ2-7, with D hard to call. Germline lookup yields CDR1 MNHEY and CDR2 SMNVEV (reference sequence). Trimming pared 6 bases from V and 2 bases from J, leaving 17 bases between. This CDR3 is 15 amino acids long. This CDR3 is CASRREPGPAYEQYF. DNA of the CDR3: TGTGCCAGCAGGCGAGAACCGGGCCCAGCCTACGAGCAGTACTTC.

The chain couples TRBV25-1 to TRBJ2-5; 7 bases map to TRBD2. From germline, CDR1 is MGHDK and CDR2 SYGVNS. This CDR3 region has 14 residues. Trimming at V came to 4 bases and at J to 5 bases, leaving 7 bases not matched to a gene. The DNA of the CDR3 is TGTGCCAGCAGTGTTACGGGAGGAGAGGAGACCCAGTACTTC. Translated, it gives CASSVTGGEETQYF.

J is TRBJ1-1 and V is TRBV10-3, with D possibly TRBD1 on 6 matching bases. The CDR3 runs to 15 residues. From germline, CDR1 is ENHRY and CDR2 SYGVKD. V lost 10 bases and J lost 0, with 18 bases in between. The CDR3 sequence is CATLGAGRVNTEAFF. The CDR3 nucleotides read TGTGCCACCTTGGGGGCCGGGAGAGTGAACACTGAAGCTTTCTTT.

The chain links TRBV25-1 to TRBJ2-3; D not certain. The CDR3 spans 15 residues. The germline V gene has CDR1 MGHDK and CDR2 SYGVNS. Deletions cut 2 bases from V and 2 bases from J, with 11 bases between. The CDR3 sequence: CASSENSRITDTQYF. Written as DNA, the CDR3 is TGTGCCAGCAGTGAAAATAGCCGGATCACAGATACGCAGTATTTT.

V usage is TRBV7-8 and J usage is TRBJ1-3, with D unresolved. CDR1 is SGHVS, CDR2 FQNEAQ, per germline. The CDR3 has 16 amino acids. The V and J ends lost 2 bases and 5 bases respectively, with 16 bases between them. The CDR3 loop is CASSLRFKYNRNTIYF. The CDR3 bases are TGTGCCAGCAGCTTACGGTTCAAGTACAATAGAAACACCATATATTTT.

This clone was detected ten times or more. This specimen includes other DNA sequences encoding the same CDR3. For the CDR3, the DNA is TGCAGCGTCTCGGGACAGCCCTCTGGGGCCAACGTCCTGACTTTC. This gives the protein CSVSGQPSGANVLTF. The chain has TRBV29-1 and TRBJ2-6; TRBD1 matches 7 bases. Germline trimming cut 6 bases from V and 0 bases from J; bases unmatched to any gene: 5. This CDR3 contains 15 residues. CDR1 is SQVTM and CDR2 is ANQGSEA in the germline V gene.

Regarding this clone: This specimen includes other DNA sequences encoding the same CDR3. V usage is TRBV5-1 and J usage is TRBJ2-7; 9 positions agree with TRBD1. This CDR3 has 14 amino acids. J lost 2 bases, V lost 4 bases, and 4 bases had no gene match. Germline V CDR1 and CDR2: SGHRS, YFSETQ. This CDR3 reads CASSLGQGPYEQYF. As DNA, the CDR3 is TGCGCCAGCAGCCTGGGACAGGGTCCCTACGAGCAGTACTTC.

The chain links TRBV7-2 to TRBJ1-3; D unclear. Germline loops: CDR1 SGHTA, CDR2 FQGNSA. The CDR3 is 15 residues long. V was cut by 5 bases and J by 0 bases, with 11 bases left in between. The CDR3 sequence: CASSPPLLSGNTIYF. CDR3 nucleotides: TGTGCCAGCAGCCCACCCCTACTCTCTGGAAACACCATATATTTT.

This clone came up many times. The J gene is TRBJ2-1, the V gene TRBV29-1; TRBD2 agrees at 8 bases. This CDR3 comprises 13 residues. The ends lost 2 bases at V and 10 bases at J; junction bases unmatched: 7. Germline assignment: CDR1 SQVTM and CDR2 ANQGSEA. CDR3 protein: CSVEFEAGVEQFF. Here the CDR3 DNA reads TGCAGCGTTGAATTTGAAGCGGGAGTAGAGCAGTTCTTC.

The chain employs TRBV6-1 and TRBJ2-7; 7 bases align to TRBD1. The germline CDR1 and CDR2 sequences are MNHNS and SASEGT. The CDR3 is 14 residues long. J gave up 5 bases and V 4 bases, and 8 bases lay outside the gene matches. CDR3 sequence reads: CASSAQGVRDEQYF. The CDR3 region has the DNA TGTGCCAGCAGTGCGCAGGGGGTTCGCGACGAGCAGTACTTC.

V gene TRBV7-2 combines with J gene TRBJ1-2; maybe TRBD1 (5 bases). V was trimmed by 5 bases and J by 7 bases, leaving 29 bases between them. Germline V gene lookup returns CDR1 SGHTA and CDR2 FQGNSA. The CDR3 spans 18 residues. CDR3 DNA: TGTGCCAGCAGCCCCCCCGGGGGAAGGCGGTATACTTTGAGTGGCTACACCTTC. It specifies CASSPPGGRRYTLSGYTF.

This clone was found a few times. This sequence joins TRBV13 and TRBJ2-2; D gene unclear. CDR1 is PRHDT and CDR2 is FYEKMQ in the germline V gene (reference sequence). V was shortened by 4 bases and J by 6 bases, with 12 bases between the two germline ends. The CDR3 runs to 14 residues. CDR3 loop: CASSSESGPGELFF. In DNA, the CDR3 is TGTGCCAGCAGCTCCGAATCGGGCCCCGGGGAGCTGTTTTTT.

The rearrangement joins TRBV2 to TRBJ2-3; TRBD2 aligns across 14 bases. The CDR3 is 17 amino acids. Germline CDR1 SNHLY, CDR2 FYNNEI. J lost 2 bases, V lost 6 bases, and 7 bases had no gene match. The CDR3 region is CASRDRLAGGTTDTQYF. DNA of the CDR3: TGTGCCAGCAGAGACCGACTAGCGGGAGGGACCACAGATACGCAGTATTTT. The variable domain in full, completed from reference TRBV2 and TRBJ2-3, reads EPEVTQTPSHQVTQMGQEVILRCVPISNHLYFYWYRQILGQKVEFLVSFYNNEISEKSEIFDDQFSVERPDGSNFTLKIRSTKLEDSAMYFCASRDRLAGGTTDTQYFGPGTRLTVL.